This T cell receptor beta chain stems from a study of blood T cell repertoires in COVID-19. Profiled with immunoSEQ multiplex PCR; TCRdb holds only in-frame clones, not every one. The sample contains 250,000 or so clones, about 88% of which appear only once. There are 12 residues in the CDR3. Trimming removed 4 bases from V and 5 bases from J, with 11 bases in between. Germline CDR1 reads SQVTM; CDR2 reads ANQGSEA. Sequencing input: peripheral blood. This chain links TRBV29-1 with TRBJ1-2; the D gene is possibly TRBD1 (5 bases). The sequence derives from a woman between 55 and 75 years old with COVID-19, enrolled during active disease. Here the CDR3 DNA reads TGCAGCGTTGGGTGGGGCGCGTATGGCTACACCTTC. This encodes CSVGWGAYGYTF.